The present entry profiles one T cell receptor (beta chain) with its context. This sample stems from a study of T-cell reconstitution after alpha-beta-depleted transplantation in children. This CDR3 comprises 11 residues. Per germline, CDR1 LNHNV and CDR2 YYDKDF (reference sequence). Unique molecular identifiers featured in how the TCRbeta library was prepared. TCRdb used MiXCR to reprocess the PCR reads, holding one entry per CDR3 protein. The sample consists of roughly 4,000 distinct CDR3 sequences, roughly 24% of them appearing once. V gene TRBV15 combines with J gene TRBJ2-3; the D is unclear. This clonotype was sampled from a boy under two years old who had a stem cell transplant for acute myeloid leukemia, so the T cells may come from the graft donor. This sample comprised PBMCs, mostly from graft donor cells, obtained 60 days after TCRalphabeta/CD19-depleted stem cell transplant. The CDR3 reads CEFLGTDTQYF. The CDR3 DNA sequence: TGTGAATTCTTGGGGACAGATACGCAGTATTTT. Drawing the rest from reference TRBV15 and TRBJ2-3, the complete variable domain is DAMVIQNPRYQVTQFGKPVTLSCSQTLNHNVMYWYQQKSSQAPKLLFHYYDKDFNNEADTPDNFQSRRPNTSFCFLDIRSPGLGDTAMYLCEFLGTDTQYFGPGTRLTVL.